The clone carrying this T cell receptor (beta chain) was counted ten times or more. Antigen unknown. This sample is drawn from a study of neurological immune-mediated disorders. General study findings and limits: Private repertoires in all groups were suggested by the finding that expanded clones across subjects shared no CDR3 amino acid sequences.

Time point defined: longitudinal time-point 1 (baseline). The cDNA was generated through 5'RACE incorporating 10-nucleotide random UMIs. Each CDR3 protein is one row after TCRdb ran MiXCR on the 5' RACE reads. The sample consists of about 57,000 distinct CDR3 sequences, about 11% of them appearing once. This CDR3 region has 12 residues. Trimming pared 5 bases from V and 10 bases from J, leaving 12 bases between. Per the germline V gene, CDR1 is SEHNR and CDR2 is FQNEAQ (reference sequence). The TCR originated in a male donor with HTLV-1-associated myelopathy (HAM/TSP). The chain links TRBV7-9 to TRBJ2-1, with D hard to call. Sample: PBMCs. CDR3 bases: TGTGCCAGCAGCGCCGATTTTTGGGAGCAGTTCTTC. Its translation: CASSADFWEQFF.